Presented here are 5 T cell receptor beta chains from one specimen sequenced in a study of cytomegalovirus exposure and HLA in healthy donors. The PCR used 60 Vbeta and 13 Jbeta primers. The table came from immunoSEQ multiplex PCR; TCRdb's copy has only in-frame clones and leaves some out. Of over 100,000 clones detected, roughly 63% appear once; the ten largest clones hold 5.4%. The sequenced material came from PBMCs. These receptors were obtained from a woman in her sixties or seventies in good health and CMV-seropositive.

The gene calls are TRBV29-1 and TRBJ2-3, with 7 bases identical to TRBD2. J was trimmed by 6 bases and V by 2 bases; bases with no gene match: 5. The V gene's germline CDR1 is SQVTM and CDR2 ANQGSEA. The CDR3 spans 13 residues. Written as DNA, the CDR3 is TGCAGCGTTGAACGAGGGAGGGTCGATACGCAGTATTTT. Translated: CSVERGRVDTQYF.

The chain employs TRBV7-7 and TRBJ2-5; 7 nucleotides match TRBD1. The CDR3 runs 15 residues. V was clipped by 5 bases and J by 4 bases; unmatched bases: 10. In germline, CDR1 is SSHAT, CDR2 FNYEAQ (reference sequence). The DNA for the CDR3 is TGTGCCAGCAGCCCTTCCGGGACAGACGGAGAGACCCAGTACTTC. As protein: CASSPSGTDGETQYF.

This clone was counted once. The chain couples TRBV28 to TRBJ1-1; TRBD1 matches 8 bases. The CDR3 consists of 15 residues. Germline V gene data show CDR1 as MDHEN and CDR2 as SYDVKM. The J segment lost 2 bases and the V segment lost 5 bases, leaving 7 bases of the junction unmatched. Here the CDR3 reads CASSVHGTGNTEAFF. The CDR3 DNA reads as TGTGCCAGCAGTGTTCACGGGACAGGTAACACTGAAGCTTTCTTT.

This chain joins TRBV4-3 and TRBJ1-2; TRBD1 is a possible D gene (6 bases). Trimming cost V 4 bases and J 0 bases, with 12 bases left between them. Germline assignment: CDR1 LGHNA and CDR2 YSLEER. This CDR3 has 15 amino acids. The CDR3 loop is CASSRETGANYGYTF. Here the CDR3 DNA reads TGCGCCAGCAGCCGAGAGACAGGAGCTAACTATGGCTACACCTTC.

The chain couples TRBV5-4 to TRBJ2-5; possible D gene TRBD2, 6 bases. V lost 10 bases to trimming and J lost 2 bases, with 9 bases between them. The CDR3 covers 11 residues. The V gene's germline CDR1 is SGHNT and CDR2 YYREEE (reference sequence). The CDR3 DNA is TGTGCCCTGGGGACTCAAGAGACCCAGTACTTC. It yields the protein CALGTQETQYF.